This T cell receptor (beta chain) emerged from a study of blood T cells in healthy people across ages. Notes on this clonotype: Its antigen is as yet unknown.

General study findings and limits: Unsorted PBMCs prevented conclusive naive versus antigen-experienced comparison.

The authors ran a second PCR of about 6 to 11 cycles using a sample-barcoded 5' primer and a J-beta primer mix. TCRdb reprocessed the 5' RACE reads with MiXCR, giving one entry per CDR3 protein. The sample has roughly 800,000 distinct CDR3 sequences, around 25% seen once; the top ten hold under 4.5%. A further study also used this sample, focusing on T cells of mothers and their children.

This clonotype was obtained from a boy between 10 and 17 years old in good health. What was sequenced was blood.

The CDR3 protein is CASSLDNWGTYEQYF. Written as DNA, the CDR3 is TGTGCCAGCAGCTTGGATAACTGGGGAACCTACGAGCAGTACTTC. This chain connects TRBV7-8 to TRBJ2-7; D unresolved. The germline V gene has CDR1 SGHVS and CDR2 FQNEAQ. The V end was cut by 3 bases, the J end by 2 bases, with 14 bases between. The CDR3 totals 15 residues.